This TCR beta chain stems from a study of blood T cell repertoires in COVID-19 (TCRdb year 2020). In the study overall: Collaborator samples came from the United States, Italy and Spain and covered acute and convalescent phases of COVID-19. Where available, HLA class I and class II types were taken from metadata supplied by the sample provider and were not determined by assay-based typing. Sample metadata almost always included a de-identified subject ID, COVID-19 status, age in years and sex. The material from the prospective study consisted of cDNA or gDNA derived from T cells, B-cell-depleted T cells, or PBMCs. The dataset comprised deeply sampled blood TCRbeta repertoires from subjects exposed to, actively infected with, or recovered from COVID-19. The samples were drawn from two sources: the first 160 participants of the ongoing ImmuneRACE study, and over 950 subjects contributed by 6 global collaborators. The repertoires were released in a freely available public database intended as a resource for research on the immune response to SARS-CoV-2.

Each collaborating institution followed its own protocols to collect whole blood in K2EDTA tubes. For TCRbeta analysis, collaborator samples were shipped as frozen whole blood, as isolated PBMCs, or as DNA extracted from either sample type. Summary of the overall study and its limitations: Clinical and demographic metadata were provided uncurated, with the amount varying by source and participant.

About this clone itself: The specificity of this receptor is unknown. Within one base of it there is no much larger clone, and no base qualities were kept.

TCRbeta CDR3 regions were amplified from genomic DNA by means of the immunoSEQ Assay, a bias-controlled multiplex PCR. In the original analysis: Nucleated cell counts per sample were estimated from amplification of reference gene primers within the assay. To quantify the absolute abundance of each unique TCRbeta CDR3 rearrangement, sequence reads were collapsed and filtered. For each sample, productive Simpson clonality was calculated as the square root of Simpson's diversity index across productive rearrangements. In TCRdb, the immuneACCESS table is reduced to in-frame sequences with V and J assigned. These tables do not hold every clone; where another copy was compared, an unresolved V gene accounts for under half, and the others remain unexplained. The D gene and trimming were derived from the DNA, and the V and J assignments and clone size from that table. For this sample the table gives 150,000 to 200,000 clones, of which approximately 85% were detected only once. Of the sample, around 9.8% falls within the top ten clones.

Spanning cysteine to phenylalanine, the CDR3 consists of 18 amino acids. Of the read, only the CDR3 DNA is kept; its 54 bases are in frame from base 1. CDR1 is given as SGHDN and CDR2 as FVKESK, both from the germline V gene. Trimming takes 0 bases off V and 3 bases off J; junction bases not matched to a gene: 6. The rearranged chain carries TRBV14 and TRBJ2-3, with 13 bases aligning to TRBD2. Sequencing input: peripheral blood. The origin of this receptor is a woman older than 75 with acute or convalescent COVID-19. The CDR3 protein sequence reads: CASSQDLWTSGRTDTQYF. The sequenced DNA is TGTGCCAGCAGCCAAGATCTTTGGACTAGCGGGAGAACAGATACGCAGTATTTT.